This T cell receptor beta chain appears in the sequencing data of a study of regulatory T cells in long-lasting Graves disease. Study-level background: Graves' patients (newly diagnosed) had been on antithyroid drugs under 3 months.

Time point described: newly diagnosed GD, antithyroid drugs for less than 3 months. Extracted RNA from PBMCs served as the source of the TCR library. Patients hailed from an endocrinology department in Xi'an, China. V gave up 8 bases and J gave up 2 bases, with 22 bases separating them. There are 16 residues in the CDR3. The germline gives CDR1 LNHDA, CDR2 SQIVND (reference sequence). CDR3-region Arm-PCR and iRepertoire HTBI primers produced the TCR beta libraries. In TCRdb, the multiplex PCR reads were re-called with MiXCR into one record per CDR3 protein. The sample holds some 460,000 distinct CDR3 sequences; under 20% are singletons and the top ten take 12%. This clonotype occurred a few times. These data were also filed under a second study, of T cells in Graves' hyperthyroidism and ophthalmopathy. That publication notes: Stable Graves' hyperthyroidism meant no ophthalmopathy progression within 18 months. From stable hyperthyroidism, ophthalmopathy was separated by a 13 V-J model.

This TCR was sampled from a man in his forties with Graves disease. The V gene is TRBV19, the J gene TRBJ2-7; tentatively, D is TRBD1 (5 bases). This sample comprised peripheral blood mononuclear cells (PBMCs), obtained at new diagnosis, from a patient treated with antithyroid drugs. The CDR3 DNA sequence: TGTGCCAGTCGCCCATATGGTCAGGGTGCAACCTACGAGCAGTACTTC. Translated, it gives CASRPYGQGATYEQYF.